One and the same sample provided the 13 T cell receptor beta chains below, sequenced in a study of T cell responses to AZD1222 COVID-19 vaccine. Profiled with immunoSEQ multiplex PCR; TCRdb holds only in-frame clones, not every one. The table lists around 120,000 clones, about 90% of them singletons. The input for sequencing was peripheral blood, taken 28 days after the second AZD1222 dose. These receptors originate from an adult who received the AZD1222 COVID-19 vaccine.

J is TRBJ2-1 and V is TRBV3-1 (or the pseudogene TRBV3-2); TRBD2 might be the D (6 bases). This CDR3 has 18 amino acids. V was shortened by 1 base and J by 0 bases, with 16 bases between the two germline ends. Per germline, CDR1 LGHDT and CDR2 YNNKEL (reference sequence). CDR3 nucleotides: TGTGCCAGCAGCCAAGCCGTCGGGGGAGGCAGCTCCTACAATGAGCAGTTCTTC. It yields the protein CASSQAVGGGSSYNEQFF.

The chain employs TRBV28 and TRBJ2-7; TRBD2 matches 7 bases. The J segment lost 4 bases and the V segment lost 2 bases, leaving 2 bases of the junction unmatched. CDR1 is MDHEN, CDR2 SYDVKM, per germline. The CDR3 contains 13 residues. CDR3 residues: CASSLRGGYEQYF. The CDR3 bases are TGTGCCAGCAGTTTACGCGGGGGATACGAGCAGTACTTC.

The gene calls are TRBV7-9 and TRBJ1-6; D is unresolved. Trimming left V 2 bases short and J 6 bases short, with 5 bases between. The CDR3 runs 13 residues. The germline gives CDR1 SEHNR, CDR2 FQNEAQ (reference sequence). The CDR3 bases are TGTGCCAGCAGCTTACAGCCTAATTCACCCCTCCACTTT. As protein: CASSLQPNSPLHF.

The chain couples TRBV27 to TRBJ2-2; 7 bases are a match to TRBD1. Germline trimming cut 6 bases from V and 6 bases from J; bases unmatched to any gene: 10. CDR1 is MNHEY and CDR2 is SMNVEV in the germline V gene (reference sequence). The CDR3 runs 15 residues. Written as DNA, the CDR3 is TGTGCCAGCAGCTTGACGACAGGGCCTGCCGGGGAGCTGTTTTTT. Encoded protein: CASSLTTGPAGELFF.

The chain combines TRBV18 with TRBJ2-2; 11 bases match TRBD2. The V and J ends lost 4 bases and 6 bases, in that order; junction bases with no gene match: 7. This CDR3 is built from 16 residues. Per the germline V gene, CDR1 is KGHSH and CDR2 is LQKENI. CDR3 nucleotide sequence: TGTGCCAGCTCACAATTGGGACTAGCGGCTTCCGGGGAGCTGTTTTTT. Amino acid sequence: CASSQLGLAASGELFF.

The chain joins TRBV7-2 to TRBJ1-2; D is unclear. CDR1 SGHTA and CDR2 FQGNSA come from the germline V gene. The CDR3 has 13 amino acids. Deletions cut 1 base from V and 7 bases from J, with 10 bases between. The CDR3 nucleotides are TGTGCCAGCAGCTTAGGGTTCGGGAGTGGCTACACCTTC. It translates to CASSLGFGSGYTF.

V is TRBV15 and J is TRBJ2-1; TRBD2 matches at 11 bases. The J segment lost 5 bases and the V segment lost 1 base, leaving 4 bases of the junction unmatched. CDR1 and CDR2 (germline): LNHNV, YYDKDF (reference sequence). This CDR3 comprises 16 residues. The CDR3 sequence: CATSRAGLAVNNEQFF. CDR3 nucleotides: TGTGCCACCAGCAGAGCGGGACTAGCGGTAAACAATGAGCAGTTCTTC. Drawing the rest from reference TRBV15 and TRBJ2-1, the complete variable domain is DAMVIQNPRYQVTQFGKPVTLSCSQTLNHNVMYWYQQKSSQAPKLLFHYYDKDFNNEADTPDNFQSRRPNTSFCFLDIRSPGLGDTAMYLCATSRAGLAVNNEQFFGPGTRLTVL.

V and J are TRBV11-3 and TRBJ2-4, with D unclear. V was cut by 5 bases and J by 0 bases, with 11 bases left in between. Per germline, CDR1 SGHNT and CDR2 YENEEA. CDR3 length equals 15 residues. CDR3 region: CASSVPQRAKNIQYF. In nucleotides, the CDR3 is TGTGCCAGCAGCGTACCACAGAGAGCCAAAAACATTCAGTACTTC.

This chain connects TRBV5-1 to TRBJ2-7; no definite D call. With 4 bases removed from V and 3 bases from J, the gap between germline ends came to 11 bases. CDR3 size: 13 residues. Germline V gene data show CDR1 as SGHRS and CDR2 as YFSETQ. CDR3 DNA: TGCGCCAGCAGCCACAACAGCGACTACGAGCAGTACTTC. Translating it yields CASSHNSDYEQYF.

J is TRBJ1-1 and V is TRBV5-3; no reliable D call. TRBV5-3 qualifies as an ORF whose function is uncertain. The CDR3 runs 14 residues. Trimming took 4 bases from V and 1 from J, leaving 11 bases between them. CDR3 in DNA: TGTGCCAGAAGCCGCGTCGGACCGAACACTGAAGCTTTCTTT. Translating gives CARSRVGPNTEAFF.

V is TRBV11-2 and J is TRBJ1-4; a possible D gene is TRBD1 (5 bases). Germline values: CDR1 SGHAT, CDR2 FQNNGV. V was trimmed by 2 bases and J by 5 bases, leaving 6 bases between them. There are 13 residues in the CDR3. CDR3 nucleotide sequence: TGTGCCAGCAGCTTATCAGGGAATGAAAAACTGTTTTTT. Translating it yields CASSLSGNEKLFF.

The J gene is TRBJ2-1, the V gene TRBV6-5, with 7 positions matching TRBD1. From germline, CDR1 is MNHEY and CDR2 SVGAGI. This CDR3 spans 15 amino acids. Trimming cost V 2 bases and J 0 bases; bases outside gene matches: 1. The CDR3, as DNA: TGTGCCAGCAGTTACGCAGGGGGCTCCTACAATGAGCAGTTCTTC. Translation gives CASSYAGGSYNEQFF.

This chain connects TRBV7-2 to TRBJ1-2, with 9 bases aligning to TRBD1. Germline V gene data show CDR1 as SGHTA and CDR2 as FQGNSA. V shed 5 bases and J 3 bases; nucleotides not matched to a gene: 7. This CDR3 contains 15 residues. The CDR3, as DNA: TGTGCCAGCAGCCAAACAGGGGGCGTCGACTATGGCTACACCTTC. Translating gives CASSQTGGVDYGYTF. The variable domain in full, with the rest retrieved from reference TRBV7-2 and TRBJ1-2, is GAGVSQSPSNKVTEKGKDVELRCDPISGHTALYWYRQSLGQGLEFLIYFQGNSAPDKSGLPSDRFSAERTGGSVSTLTIQRTQQEDSAVYLCASSQTGGVDYGYTFGSGTRLTVV.